Below, 29 T cell receptor beta chains from the same sample are listed, as sequenced in a study of blood T cell repertoires in COVID-19. The protocol was immunoSEQ multiplex PCR, while the TCRdb copy is restricted to in-frame clones and leaves out a portion. Of about 52,000 clones listed, less than 90% are singletons. Input material: peripheral blood. All receptors come from a human donor with active COVID-19. The donor label of this sample is uncertain.

The genes are TRBV6-6 and TRBJ1-1; 7 nucleotides match TRBD1. CDR3 size: 14 residues. From germline, CDR1 is MNHNY and CDR2 SVGAGI (reference sequence). The V gene end was trimmed by 2 bases and the J gene end by 7 bases; junction bases not matched to a gene: 7. This CDR3 is CASSYKGDSDEAFF. The CDR3 DNA is TGTGCCAGCAGTTACAAGGGGGACAGCGATGAAGCTTTCTTT.

J is TRBJ1-5 and V is TRBV19, with unresolved D. Germline CDR1 reads LNHDA; CDR2 reads SQIVND (reference sequence). The CDR3 has 14 amino acids. The ends were cut back, 3 bases at V and 2 bases at J, with 8 bases in the middle. The CDR3 loop reads CASSIERGNQPQHF. CDR3 DNA: TGTGCCAGTAGTATTGAGCGGGGCAATCAGCCCCAGCATTTT.

The chain couples TRBV19 to TRBJ1-4; D is unresolved. The CDR3 spans 13 residues. Trimming took 0 bases from V and 7 from J, leaving 6 bases between them. Germline loops: CDR1 LNHDA, CDR2 SQIVND (reference sequence). CDR3 bases: TGTGCCAGTAGTATAGATTCCGGTGAAAAACTGTTTTTT. Protein sequence: CASSIDSGEKLFF.

The rearrangement links TRBV6-4 to TRBJ2-2, with D unresolved. Trimming left V 7 bases short and J 3 bases short, with 12 bases between. The germline V gene has CDR1 MRHNA and CDR2 SNTAGT. The CDR3 is 14 residues long. The CDR3 DNA follows: TGTGCCAGCAAGGAGTACTGGGACACCGGGGAGCTGTTTTTT. It encodes CASKEYWDTGELFF.

This chain joins TRBV5-1 and TRBJ2-5; a weak D match, TRBD1 (6 bases). This CDR3 is 15 amino acids long. Trimming cost V 7 bases and J 2 bases, with 18 bases left between them. Germline assignment: CDR1 SGHRS and CDR2 YFSETQ. The CDR3 region has the DNA TGCGCCAGCGGGGCAACAGGGATCGGTCAAGAGACCCAGTACTTC. Translated, it gives CASGATGIGQETQYF.

This clone is termed medium-sized. The chain combines TRBV29-1 with TRBJ1-4; the D gene is possibly TRBD1 (5 bases). The germline CDR1 and CDR2 sequences are SQVTM and ANQGSEA. V lost 5 bases and J 3 bases, leaving 10 bases between the germline ends. There are 13 residues in the CDR3. CDR3 loop: CSVTGTSNEKLFF. The CDR3 region has the DNA TGCAGCGTTACAGGAACCTCTAATGAAAAACTGTTTTTT. Together with reference TRBV29-1 and TRBJ1-4, the CDR3 gives the full variable domain: SAVISQKPSRDICQRGTSLTIQCQVDSQVTMMFWYRQQPGQSLTLIATANQGSEATYESGFVIDKFPISRPNLTFSTLTVSNMSPEDSSIYLCSVTGTSNEKLFFGSGTQLSVL.

The V and J genes are TRBV18 and TRBJ1-1; 9 nucleotides match TRBD1. The CDR3 runs to 15 residues. Germline CDR1 reads KGHSH; CDR2 reads LQKENI. V lost 3 bases and J lost 5; bases outside the gene matches: 7. CDR3 coding DNA: TGTGCCAGCTCACCCCCGGGACAGGGAGTGACTGAAGCTTTCTTT. Translated: CASSPPGQGVTEAFF.

The chain carries TRBV9 and TRBJ2-2, with TRBD1 as a possible D gene (5 bases). Trimming pared 4 bases from V and 1 base from J, leaving 11 bases between. The CDR3 loop spans 15 amino acids. Germline V gives CDR1 SGDLS, CDR2 YYNGEE. DNA for the CDR3: TGTGCCAGCAGCTCGAAGGGGTGGAACACCGGGGAGCTGTTTTTT. Translation gives CASSSKGWNTGELFF.

V gene TRBV11-2 combines with J gene TRBJ2-1; D is perhaps TRBD1 (6 bases). V shed 1 base and J shed 3 bases, with 7 bases lying between them. Germline values: CDR1 SGHAT, CDR2 FQNNGV. The CDR3 spans 14 residues. The CDR3 protein is CASSLGDNYNEQFF. The CDR3 nucleotides are TGTGCCAGCAGCTTAGGGGACAACTACAATGAGCAGTTCTTC. Combining the CDR3 with reference TRBV11-2 and TRBJ2-1 gives the whole variable domain EAGVAQSPRYKIIEKRQSVAFWCNPISGHATLYWYQQILGQGPKLLIQFQNNGVVDDSQLPKDRFSAERLKGVDSTLKIQPAKLEDSAVYLCASSLGDNYNEQFFGPGTRLTVL.

The J gene is TRBJ2-7, the V gene TRBV5-6, with 11 bases that match TRBD1. The CDR3 consists of 15 residues. From germline, CDR1 is SGHDT and CDR2 YYEEEE. J gave up 3 bases and V 0 bases, and 2 bases lay outside the gene matches. CDR3 sequence: CASSLVGQGDYEQYF. CDR3 nucleotide sequence: TGTGCCAGCAGCTTGGTGGGACAGGGGGACTACGAGCAGTACTTC.

The genes are TRBV7-3 and TRBJ1-2; TRBD1 agrees at 9 bases. CDR1 SGHTA and CDR2 FQGTGA come from the germline V gene. After removal of 5 bases from V and 7 bases from J, the junction contained 8 bases not matched to a gene. The CDR3 is 14 amino acids. For the CDR3, the DNA is TGTGCCAGCAGCAACCGGGACAGGGTGGCTGGCTACACCTTC. This encodes CASSNRDRVAGYTF.

The chain employs TRBV12-5 and TRBJ1-3; D unclear. Germline V gene data show CDR1 as LGHNT and CDR2 as FRNRAP. V was trimmed by 1 base and J by 0 bases, leaving 4 bases between them. The CDR3 has 14 residues. The CDR3 spells CASGLASSGNTIYF. CDR3 coding DNA: TGTGCTAGTGGTTTGGCCTCCTCTGGAAACACCATATATTTT.

In this sample, this clone turned up a few times. The chain carries TRBV19 and TRBJ2-3; the D gene is possibly TRBD2 (7 bases). V lost 6 bases and J lost 3, with 16 bases in between. The CDR3 is 15 amino acids. Germline loops: CDR1 LNHDA, CDR2 SQIVND (reference sequence). CDR3 nucleotides: TGTGCCAGTAGGACGGAGGGGGGGTTGACAGATACGCAGTATTTT. Amino acids: CASRTEGGLTDTQYF.

The rearrangement uses TRBV27 and TRBJ2-7, with a weak D call TRBD1 (5 bases). The CDR3 is 14 amino acids. V was clipped by 0 bases and J by 5 bases, with 11 bases between them. Germline V gene sequence: CDR1 MNHEY, CDR2 SMNVEV (reference sequence). The CDR3 loop is CASSLSFRGHEQYF. CDR3 in DNA: TGTGCCAGCAGTTTATCGTTTAGGGGTCACGAGCAGTACTTC.

V usage is TRBV12-5 and J usage is TRBJ1-5; D remains unclear. The CDR3 contains 12 residues. V was clipped by 6 bases and J by 3 bases, with 6 bases between them. Germline V lookup: CDR1 LGHNT, CDR2 FRNRAP. CDR3: CASGHDNQPQHF. The CDR3 DNA is TGTGCTAGTGGACACGACAATCAGCCCCAGCATTTT.

By frequency in the sample, this clone is medium-sized. The chain combines TRBV19 with TRBJ1-5; 9 bases agree with TRBD1. CDR1 is LNHDA and CDR2 is SQIVND in the germline V gene (reference sequence). The CDR3 consists of 14 residues. Unmatched junction bases numbered 7, after V lost 5 bases and J lost 8 bases. The CDR3, as DNA: TGTGCCAGTAGTGTAACAGGGGGCTCCGAGCCCCAGCATTTT. Translating gives CASSVTGGSEPQHF.

V usage is TRBV9 and J usage is TRBJ2-3, with TRBD2 matching over 15 bases. The junction had 11 bases not matched to a gene; V was cut back by 3 bases and J by 0 bases. The CDR3 runs to 20 residues. Germline CDR1 is SGDLS and CDR2 is YYNGEE. CDR3 in DNA: TGTGCCAGCAGCGCAGGACTAGCGGGGGGGCTTCGGCAAAGCACAGATACGCAGTATTTT. Encoded protein: CASSAGLAGGLRQSTDTQYF.

This rearrangement joins TRBV27 to TRBJ2-5; perhaps TRBD2 as D (6 bases). The V end was cut by 6 bases, the J end by 9 bases, with 20 bases between. Germline assignment: CDR1 MNHEY and CDR2 SMNVEV (reference sequence). This CDR3 contains 14 residues. CDR3: CASSPREALQAQYF. CDR3 bases: TGTGCCAGCAGCCCCAGGGAGGCTCTTCAGGCCCAGTACTTC.

V and J are TRBV7-2 and TRBJ2-7; TRBD2 agrees at 11 bases. Germline CDR1 reads SGHTA; CDR2 reads FQGNSA. The CDR3 contains 15 residues. J was trimmed by 1 base and V by 2 bases; bases with no gene match: 1. Here the CDR3 reads CASSLTSGGSYEQYF. The CDR3 region has the DNA TGTGCCAGCAGCTTAACTAGCGGGGGATCCTACGAGCAGTACTTC.

The V call is TRBV10-3, the J call TRBJ1-1; TRBD1 matches 7 bases. CDR3 length: 15 amino acids. V gave up 9 bases and J gave up 0 bases; unmatched junction bases: 10. Germline loops: CDR1 ENHRY, CDR2 SYGVKD. CDR3 coding DNA: TGTGCCATACAACCAGGGGGAGTCATGAACACTGAAGCTTTCTTT. Amino acids: CAIQPGGVMNTEAFF.

This chain uses TRBV15 with TRBJ1-3, with D unclear. The V gene's germline CDR1 is LNHNV and CDR2 YYDKDF (reference sequence). The CDR3 consists of 13 residues. Trimming removed 2 bases at V and 1 base at J, with 3 bases between. This CDR3 is CATSRLSGNTIYF. CDR3 bases: TGTGCCACCAGCAGACTTTCTGGAAACACCATATATTTT.

The chain links TRBV28 to TRBJ1-2; unclear D gene. The V end was cut by 3 bases, the J end by 5 bases, with 4 bases between. CDR1 is MDHEN, CDR2 SYDVKM, per germline. The CDR3 has 11 residues. CDR3 in amino acids: CASSLRYGYTF. The DNA of the CDR3 is TGTGCCAGCAGTTTGCGGTATGGCTACACCTTC.

This clone was observed a few times. This chain links TRBV15 with TRBJ2-3; D is unclear. The germline V gene encodes CDR1 LNHNV and CDR2 YYDKDF (reference sequence). V lost 0 bases, J lost 8 bases, and 9 bases lay in between. The CDR3 consists of 13 residues. Here the CDR3 reads CATSRDDVGTQYF. CDR3 DNA: TGTGCCACCAGCAGAGATGATGTCGGTACGCAGTATTTT.

This rearrangement joins TRBV19 to TRBJ1-1; D not certain. The germline V gene encodes CDR1 LNHDA and CDR2 SQIVND (reference sequence). CDR3 length: 14 residues. The V end lost 0 bases, the J end lost 1 base, and 6 bases lay between the germline ends. The CDR3 loop reads CASSIEGRNTEAFF. CDR3 nucleotide sequence: TGTGCCAGTAGTATAGAGGGGAGGAACACTGAAGCTTTCTTT.

The chain is built from TRBV9 and TRBJ2-7; D is unclear. Germline V gene lookup returns CDR1 SGDLS and CDR2 YYNGEE. The V end was cut by 0 bases, the J end by 5 bases, with 9 bases between. The CDR3 loop spans 13 amino acids. The CDR3 nucleotides are TGTGCCAGCAGCGTAGTATCTGGAGACGAGCAGTACTTC. It encodes CASSVVSGDEQYF.

This clone was recorded only once. V is TRBV2 and J is TRBJ2-4; no reliable D call. The germline CDR1 and CDR2 sequences are SNHLY and FYNNEI. The CDR3 is 11 amino acids. In nucleotides, the CDR3 is TGTGCAACCAGCGTGAGAAGTGATCAGTACTTC. Protein product: CATSVRSDQYF. The whole variable domain, remainder taken from reference TRBV2 and TRBJ2-4, is EPEVTQTPSHQVTQMGQEVILRCVPISNHLYFYWYRQILGQKVEFLVSFYNNEISEKSEIFDDQFSVERPDGSNFTLKIRSTKLEDSAMYFCATSVRSDQYFGAGTRLSVL.

The chain joins TRBV19 to TRBJ2-1; 7 bases are shared with TRBD1. In germline, CDR1 is LNHDA, CDR2 SQIVND (reference sequence). The CDR3 loop spans 16 amino acids. V was clipped by 6 bases and J by 3 bases; unmatched bases: 11. The CDR3 DNA follows: TGTGCCAGTAGCCCCGGACAGGCCAGCCGCTACAATGAGCAGTTCTTC. It encodes CASSPGQASRYNEQFF. Full variable domain (remainder filled in from reference TRBV19 and TRBJ2-1): DGGITQSPKYLFRKEGQNVTLSCEQNLNHDAMYWYRQDPGQGLRLIYYSQIVNDFQKGDIAEGYSVSREKKESFPLTVTSAQKNPTAFYLCASSPGQASRYNEQFFGPGTRLTVL.

V gene TRBV6-5 combines with J gene TRBJ1-1; the match to TRBD1 covers 10 bases. Germline CDR1 MNHEY, CDR2 SVGAGI. V trimming: 0 bases; J trimming: 3 bases; junction bases outside the gene matches: 1. The CDR3 covers 15 residues. CDR3 region: CASSYSTGGHTEAFF. The CDR3 DNA reads TGTGCCAGCAGTTACTCGACAGGGGGCCACACTGAAGCTTTCTTT.

V usage is TRBV7-9 and J usage is TRBJ1-2; 8 bases agree with TRBD1. Germline trimming cut 2 bases from V and 6 bases from J; bases unmatched to any gene: 5. This CDR3 spans 14 amino acids. Germline V lookup: CDR1 SEHNR, CDR2 FQNEAQ (reference sequence). In DNA form, the CDR3 reads TGTGCCAGCAGCTTAAGTGACAGGGGTAATGGCTACACCTTC. It yields the protein CASSLSDRGNGYTF.